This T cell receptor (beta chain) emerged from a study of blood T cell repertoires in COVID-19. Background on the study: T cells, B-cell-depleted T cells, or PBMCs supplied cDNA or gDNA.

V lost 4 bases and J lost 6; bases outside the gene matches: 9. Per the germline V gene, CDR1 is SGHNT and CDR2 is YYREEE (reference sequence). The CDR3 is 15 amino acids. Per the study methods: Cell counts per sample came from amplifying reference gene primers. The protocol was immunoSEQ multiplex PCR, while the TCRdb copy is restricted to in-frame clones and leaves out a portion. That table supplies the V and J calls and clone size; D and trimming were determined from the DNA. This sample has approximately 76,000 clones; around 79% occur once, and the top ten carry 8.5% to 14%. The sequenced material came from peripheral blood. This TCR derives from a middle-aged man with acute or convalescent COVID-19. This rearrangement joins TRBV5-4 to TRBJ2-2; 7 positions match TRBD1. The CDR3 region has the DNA TGTGCCAGCAGCCTACGGACAGGTCCTTCCGGGGAGCTGTTTTTT. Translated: CASSLRTGPSGELFF.